Described below is a single T cell receptor beta chain sequence and its context. The target antigen is unknown. Extracted from the samples, RNA was reverse transcribed into cDNA to serve as the sequencing template. Measured with immunoSEQ multiplex PCR; TCRdb has only the in-frame clones, and not every one. The sample records 140,000 to 150,000 clones, less than 65% being singletons. The sample originates from a study of CD8+ T cells in alopecia areata. Study results and caveats: Shared TCR sequences were less clear between patients than in mice, possibly partly from HLA diversity. Sequencing of scalp tissue also captures the resident alphabeta T cells of normal skin. Lesional scalp displayed greater clonality than normal scalp, most notably in alopecia totalis/universalis.

The CDR3 loop spans 14 amino acids. CDR1 is SQVTM and CDR2 is ANQGSEA in the germline V gene. V was shortened by 4 bases and J by 4 bases, with 16 bases between the two germline ends. PBMCs, the starting material, were the source of sorted CD4+ and CD8+ T cells. Sequenced sample: CD8+ T cells sorted from blood. The receptor was derived from a human donor in good health. This chain uses TRBV29-1 with TRBJ2-5, with no clear D. CDR3 nucleotides: TGCAGCGTTGGAGATAGGAGCCCTAGAGAGACCCAGTACTTC. Protein product: CSVGDRSPRETQYF. The complete variable domain, with remaining parts taken from reference TRBV29-1 and TRBJ2-5, reads SAVISQKPSRDICQRGTSLTIQCQVDSQVTMMFWYRQQPGQSLTLIATANQGSEATYESGFVIDKFPISRPNLTFSTLTVSNMSPEDSSIYLCSVGDRSPRETQYFGPGTRLLVL.